The 9 T cell receptor beta chains listed next were all sequenced from one sample in a study of T cells in Graves' hyperthyroidism and ophthalmopathy. Amplified TCR beta CDR3 regions came from RNA transcripts. The HTBI set primed first-round TCR CDR3 RT-PCR. TCRdb redid the calling of the multiplex PCR reads with MiXCR, one entry per CDR3 protein. The table lists under 350,000 distinct CDR3 sequences, 21% of them singletons, with around half in the top ten. Sequencing was performed on blood. The source of these receptors is a woman aged 50 to 60 with Graves' hyperthyroidism.

This clonotype was counted a few times. The gene calls are TRBV7-9 and TRBJ2-5; a possible D gene is TRBD1 (6 bases). Trimming removed 1 base from V and 3 bases from J, with 12 bases in between. Germline values: CDR1 SEHNR, CDR2 FQNEAQ (reference sequence). CDR3 length: 15 amino acids. The CDR3 nucleotides read TGTGCCAGCAGCTTAGTCCCCAGGGGCAAAGAGACCCAGTACTTC. Translating it yields CASSLVPRGKETQYF. The full variable domain, rest sourced from reference TRBV7-9 and TRBJ2-5, is DTGVSQNPRHKITKRGQNVTFRCDPISEHNRLYWYRQTLGQGPEFLTYFQNEAQLEKSRLLSDRFSAERPKGSFSTLEIQRTEQGDSAMYLCASSLVPRGKETQYFGPGTRLLVL.

This clonotype was found a few times. The chain is built from TRBV6-2 or TRBV6-3 and TRBJ2-7, with 8 bases fitting TRBD2. The germline V gene has CDR1 MNHEY and CDR2 SVGEGT. This CDR3 is 14 amino acids long. Trimming took 7 bases from V and 5 from J; bases not matched to a gene: 10. The chain's CDR3 is CASTAGGAPHEQYF. In DNA, the CDR3 is TGTGCCAGCACCGCCGGGGGGGCGCCACACGAGCAGTACTTC.

The chain joins TRBV3-1 to TRBJ2-1; D might be TRBD2 (5 bases). V was clipped by 3 bases and J by 3 bases, with 15 bases between them. The germline gives CDR1 LGHDT, CDR2 YNNKEL (reference sequence). The CDR3 spans 16 residues. This CDR3 is CASSHPTRGLYNEQFF. The CDR3 DNA reads as TGTGCCAGCAGCCACCCTACTAGAGGCCTCTACAATGAGCAGTTCTTC.

J is TRBJ2-5 and V is TRBV7-9, with D perhaps TRBD1 or TRBD2 (5 bases each). The germline gives CDR1 SEHNR, CDR2 FQNEAQ (reference sequence). Trimming removed 5 bases from V and 2 bases from J, with 15 bases in between. The CDR3 extends over 15 amino acids. CDR3 bases: TGTGCCAGCAGCCTCGCGGAGTGGGGGCAAGAGACCCAGTACTTC. As protein: CASSLAEWGQETQYF.

This clonotype was seen at least ten times. The chain carries TRBV5-1 and TRBJ2-6, with D unclear. CDR3 length equals 18 residues. CDR1 is SGHRS and CDR2 is YFSETQ in the germline V gene. Trimming took 0 bases from V and 0 from J, leaving 13 bases between them. The CDR3 loop is CASSLGPTGVSGANVLTF. CDR3 bases: TGCGCCAGCAGCTTGGGCCCTACCGGAGTCTCTGGGGCCAACGTCCTGACTTTC.

The CDR3 DNA reads TGTGCCAGCAGCTTCCAGAGACGTGGTGAAAAACTGTTTTTT. It codes for CASSFQRRGEKLFF. V is TRBV11-2 and J is TRBJ1-4; D remains ambiguous. V was shortened by 3 bases and J by 7 bases, with 12 bases between the two germline ends. The germline gives CDR1 SGHAT, CDR2 FQNNGV. This CDR3 has 14 amino acids.

This clonotype turned up a few times. The rearrangement links TRBV5-1 to TRBJ2-7; no definite D call. Per germline, CDR1 SGHRS and CDR2 YFSETQ. The CDR3 runs 14 residues. The V end was cut by 0 bases, the J end by 3 bases, with 10 bases between. Here the CDR3 reads CASSLEPDLYEQYF. The CDR3 bases are TGCGCCAGCAGCTTGGAGCCAGACCTCTACGAGCAGTACTTC.

The table lists this clonotype with a count of one. The chain recombines TRBV29-1 with TRBJ2-2, with D possibly being TRBD2 (6 bases). Germline-derived CDR1 and CDR2 are SQVTM and ANQGSEA. The V and J ends lost 7 bases and 0 bases respectively, with 15 bases between them. This CDR3 spans 15 amino acids. In DNA form, the CDR3 reads TGCAGCGGCAAAGCGGGTAACACGAACACCGGGGAGCTGTTTTTT. Translated, it gives CSGKAGNTNTGELFF.

This clonotype has at least ten counts. The rearrangement uses TRBV30 and TRBJ2-1; 7 bases agree with TRBD2. The CDR3 totals 15 residues. The V gene end was trimmed by 3 bases and the J gene end by 0 bases; junction bases not matched to a gene: 5. Per germline, CDR1 GTSNPN and CDR2 SVGIG (reference sequence). CDR3 sequence reads: CAWSTGRSSYNEQFF. CDR3 nucleotides: TGTGCCTGGAGCACCGGGAGGAGCTCCTACAATGAGCAGTTCTTC.